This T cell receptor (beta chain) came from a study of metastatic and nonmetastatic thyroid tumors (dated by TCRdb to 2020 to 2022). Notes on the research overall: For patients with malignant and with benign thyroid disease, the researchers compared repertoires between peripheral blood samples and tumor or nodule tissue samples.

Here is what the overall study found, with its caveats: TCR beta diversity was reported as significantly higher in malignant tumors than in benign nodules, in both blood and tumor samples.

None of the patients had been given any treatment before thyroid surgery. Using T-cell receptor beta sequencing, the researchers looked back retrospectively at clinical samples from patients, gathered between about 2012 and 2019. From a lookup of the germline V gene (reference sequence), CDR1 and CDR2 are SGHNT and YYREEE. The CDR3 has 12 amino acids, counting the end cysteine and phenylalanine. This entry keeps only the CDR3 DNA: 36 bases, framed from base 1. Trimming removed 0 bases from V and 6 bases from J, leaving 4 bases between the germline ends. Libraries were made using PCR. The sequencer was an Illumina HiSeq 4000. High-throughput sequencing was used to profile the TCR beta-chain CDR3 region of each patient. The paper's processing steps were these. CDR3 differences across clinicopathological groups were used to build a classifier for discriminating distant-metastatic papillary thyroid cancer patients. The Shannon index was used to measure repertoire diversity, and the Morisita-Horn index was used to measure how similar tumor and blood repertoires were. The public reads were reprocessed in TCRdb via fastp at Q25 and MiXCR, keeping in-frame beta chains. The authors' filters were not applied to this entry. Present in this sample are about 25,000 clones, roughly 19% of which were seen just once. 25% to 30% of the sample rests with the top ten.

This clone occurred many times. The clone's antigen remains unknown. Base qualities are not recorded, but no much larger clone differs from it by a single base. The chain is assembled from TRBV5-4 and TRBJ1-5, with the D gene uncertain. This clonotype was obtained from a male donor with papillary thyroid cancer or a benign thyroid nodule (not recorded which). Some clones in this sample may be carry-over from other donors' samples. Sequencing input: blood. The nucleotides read TGTGCCAGCAGCTTGGTGGGTCAGCCCCAGCATTTT. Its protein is CASSLVGQPQHF.